Sequencing of this T cell receptor (beta chain) was carried out in a study of technical replicates of blood from a few donors. This clone was seen a single time. The CDR3 is 15 residues long. The trim removed 3 bases at V and 2 bases at J, leaving 6 bases unmatched. The germline V gene encodes CDR1 SGHNT and CDR2 YYREEE (reference sequence). The table came from immunoSEQ multiplex PCR; TCRdb's copy has only in-frame clones and leaves some out. Among about 91,000 clones listed, roughly 92% were seen once. The source is a human donor in good health. Sequencing input: T cells isolated from PBMCs. The chain is built from TRBV5-4 and TRBJ2-7; 9 nucleotides match TRBD2. The CDR3, as DNA: TGTGCCAGCAGCTCTCCTAGCGGGGACACCTACGAGCAGTACTTC. Protein sequence: CASSSPSGDTYEQYF.